Listed below are T cell receptor beta chains from one sample, sequenced in a study of Graves' ophthalmopathy and Graves' hyperthyroidism. In TCRdb, the multiplex PCR reads were re-called with MiXCR into one record per CDR3 protein. The sample holds roughly 380,000 distinct CDR3 sequences, less than 20% seen once. The sample was peripheral blood. The receptors shown here come from a woman aged 18-29 years with stable Graves' hyperthyroidism. The CDR3 runs from the conserved cysteine through the conserved F or W. The D gene is left open where the match is weak. Some rows have no size entry. The others give once, few or many, or a class for an expanded clone.

many	16	TRBJ2-4	.	TRBV7-9	CASSLVGTPAKNIQYF	TGTGCCAGCAGCTTAGTGGGGACACCCGCCAAAAACATTCAGTACTTC
.	14	TRBJ1-5	.	TRBV12-3/TRBV12-4	CASTLSGSDQPQHF	TGTGCCAGCACTTTGTCAGGAAGCGATCAGCCCCAGCATTTT
many	16	TRBJ1-2	.	TRBV19	CASSTLRHEGNYGYTF	TGTGCCAGTAGTACCCTTCGACACGAGGGAAACTATGGCTACACCTTC
.	19	TRBJ2-5	TRBD2	TRBV7-8	CASSLGTSGGPGRQETQYF	TGTGCCAGCAGCTTAGGGACTAGCGGGGGGCCAGGTCGCCAAGAGACCCAGTACTTC
many	13	TRBJ2-7	TRBD1	TRBV28	CASSLTGFYEQYF	TGTGCCAGCAGTTTGACAGGGTTCTACGAGCAGTACTTC
.	16	TRBJ1-2	.	TRBV3-1	CASSQRRAHFNYGYTF	TGTGCCAGCAGCCAACGCAGGGCGCACTTTAACTATGGCTACACCTTC
many	11	TRBJ1-6	.	TRBV6-1	CASSKSSPLHF	TGTGCCAGCAGTAAGTCTTCACCCCTCCACTTT
.	16	TRBJ2-2	TRBD1	TRBV5-1	CASSSAGTGLGGELFF	TGCGCCAGCAGCTCCGCAGGGACAGGCCTTGGCGGGGAGCTGTTTTTT
many	17	TRBJ2-6	.	TRBV27	CASRPRVLASGANVLTF	TGTGCCAGCAGACCCCGGGTCCTGGCGTCTGGGGCCAACGTCCTGACTTTC
many	15	TRBJ1-1	TRBD1	TRBV6-2/TRBV6-3	CASSRLGQTNTEAFF	TGTGCCAGCAGTCGACTGGGACAGACGAACACTGAAGCTTTCTTT
many	15	TRBJ1-1	.	TRBV19	CASSMWGASNTEAFF	TGTGCCAGTAGTATGTGGGGGGCCTCGAACACTGAAGCTTTCTTT
many	15	TRBJ2-6	.	TRBV2	CASRVTATGANVLTF	TGTGCCAGCAGGGTGACGGCCACTGGGGCCAACGTCCTGACTTTC
many	13	TRBJ2-2	.	TRBV6-2/TRBV6-3	CASSYSIPGELFF	TGTGCCAGCAGTTACTCGATCCCCGGGGAGCTGTTTTTT
many	13	TRBJ2-3	.	TRBV2	CASNRVISDTQYF	TGTGCCAGCAACAGGGTTATTTCAGATACGCAGTATTTT
.	14	TRBJ1-1	.	TRBV6-1	CASSERYSNTEAFF	TGTGCCAGCAGTGAGCGGTACTCGAACACTGAAGCTTTCTTT
.	17	TRBJ2-6	TRBD1	TRBV20-1	CSAREGSGGSGANVLTF	TGCAGTGCTAGAGAGGGGTCAGGGGGCTCTGGGGCCAACGTCCTGACTTTC
many	11	TRBJ1-1	.	TRBV11-2	CASSAGPEAFF	TGTGCCAGCAGTGCGGGACCTGAAGCTTTCTTT
few	14	TRBJ2-2	.	TRBV11-2	CASRHDTYTGELFF	TGTGCCAGCAGGCATGACACTTACACCGGGGAGCTGTTTTTT
many	19	TRBJ1-6	.	TRBV6-1	CASSKGGTQDGSYNSPLHF	TGTGCCAGCAGTAAGGGCGGGACTCAGGACGGCTCCTATAATTCACCCCTCCACTTT
many	12	TRBJ2-7	TRBD1	TRBV5-1	CARTGQGYEQYF	TGCGCCAGGACGGGACAGGGCTACGAGCAGTACTTC
many	12	TRBJ1-2	TRBD1	TRBV6-1	CASTRGLRGYTF	TGTGCCAGCACCAGGGGGCTGCGTGGCTACACCTTC
many	14	TRBJ1-2	.	TRBV5-1	CASSLEAGRLGYTF	TGCGCCAGCAGCTTGGAGGCAGGCCGATTGGGCTACACCTTC
many	14	TRBJ1-5	.	TRBV20-1	CSVPGDPFNQPQHF	TGCAGTGTCCCAGGGGACCCCTTCAATCAGCCCCAGCATTTT
many	19	TRBJ1-1	.	TRBV6-4	CASIAFSRVPRGGRTEAFF	TGTGCCAGCATCGCCTTCTCGAGGGTCCCTCGTGGCGGGCGAACTGAAGCTTTCTTT
many	13	TRBJ1-2	.	TRBV2	CASSEWREGVYTF	TGTGCCAGCAGTGAATGGAGGGAAGGAGTCTACACCTTC
many	16	TRBJ2-1	.	TRBV9	CASSAPPRGPYNEQFF	TGTGCCAGCAGCGCGCCGCCGCGGGGCCCTTACAATGAGCAGTTCTTC
.	16	TRBJ1-1	.	TRBV27	CASSLYGIGMNTEAFF	TGTGCCAGCAGTTTATATGGGATTGGGATGAACACTGAAGCTTTCTTT
many	12	TRBJ1-2	.	TRBV6-1	CASSEDRDGYTF	TGTGCCAGCAGTGAAGACCGAGATGGCTACACCTTC
few	14	TRBJ1-5	.	TRBV12-3/TRBV12-4	CASSWGPVNQPQHF	TGTGCCAGCAGTTGGGGACCGGTTAATCAGCCCCAGCATTTT
.	14	TRBJ2-2	.	TRBV11-2	CASSLPSGTGELFF	TGTGCCAGCAGCCTGCCCAGCGGCACCGGGGAGCTGTTTTTT
many	14	TRBJ1-2	.	TRBV19	CASSAEDGSYGYTF	TGTGCCAGTAGTGCAGAGGACGGAAGCTATGGCTACACCTTC
many	15	TRBJ2-7	TRBD2	TRBV10-1	CASSGLAGIPGEQYF	TGCGCCAGCAGTGGACTAGCGGGGATCCCTGGCGAGCAGTACTTC
.	15	TRBJ1-2	.	TRBV27	CASSRGEQGSYGYTF	TGTGCCAGCAGTCGAGGGGAACAAGGAAGCTATGGCTACACCTTC
many	15	TRBJ2-2	TRBD1	TRBV24-1	CATSAGQGPTGELFF	TGTGCCACCAGTGCCGGACAGGGCCCCACCGGGGAGCTGTTTTTT
.	13	TRBJ2-5	.	TRBV5-5	CASSFRVTETQYF	TGTGCCAGCAGCTTCAGGGTGACGGAGACCCAGTACTTC
many	15	TRBJ1-1	TRBD1	TRBV11-2	CASRLTGTVNTEAFF	TGTGCCAGCAGACTAACCGGGACAGTGAACACTGAAGCTTTCTTT
many	13	TRBJ1-1	.	TRBV5-1	CASSLVPNTEAFF	TGTGCCAGCAGCTTAGTCCCGAACACTGAAGCTTTCTTT
few	19	TRBJ1-5	TRBD1	TRBV4-1	CASSQGQGAGNLGNQPQHF	TGCGCCAGCAGCCAAGGACAGGGGGCGGGAAATTTGGGCAATCAGCCCCAGCATTTT
many	14	TRBJ1-2	.	TRBV5-8	CASTKEGVNYGYTF	TGTGCCAGCACCAAGGAGGGGGTTAACTATGGCTACACCTTC
many	17	TRBJ2-4	.	TRBV12-3/TRBV12-4	CASSLEMAALAKNIQYF	TGTGCCAGCAGTTTAGAAATGGCAGCACTAGCCAAAAACATTCAGTACTTC
many	14	TRBJ2-2	.	TRBV2	CASSARRNTGELFF	TGTGCCAGCAGCGCTCGTAGGAACACCGGGGAGCTGTTTTTT
.	14	TRBJ1-1	.	TRBV30	CAWSVQPSNTEAFF	TGTGCCTGGAGTGTACAGCCTTCGAACACTGAAGCTTTCTTT
many	13	TRBJ1-2	.	TRBV10-1	CASSENVGDGYTF	TGCGCCAGCAGTGAGAACGTCGGGGATGGCTACACCTTC
many	11	TRBJ1-1	.	TRBV2	CASSGSSWAFF	TGTGCCAGCAGTGGATCATCTTGGGCTTTCTTT
many	15	TRBJ1-1	TRBD1	TRBV12-3/TRBV12-4	CASSPWDRAYTEAFF	TGTGCCAGCAGTCCCTGGGACAGGGCCTACACTGAAGCTTTCTTT
.	16	TRBJ2-5	TRBD2	TRBV3-1	CASSLRTSGGRETQYF	TGTGCCAGCAGCCTCCGGACTAGCGGGGGGCGAGAGACCCAGTACTTC
many	16	TRBJ1-2	.	TRBV29-1	CSVDLPPGRQAYGYTF	TGCAGCGTTGATCTCCCCCCGGGGAGACAGGCCTATGGCTACACCTTC
many	16	TRBJ1-5	.	TRBV11-2	CASSLTWASDNQPQHF	TGTGCCAGCAGCCTCACATGGGCGAGTGACAATCAGCCCCAGCATTTT
few	14	TRBJ2-5	.	TRBV5-6	CASSLLGARETQYF	TGTGCCAGCAGCTTGCTGGGGGCGCGGGAGACCCAGTACTTC
many	15	TRBJ1-5	.	TRBV5-1	CASSLDWGGNQPQHF	TGCGCCAGCAGCTTGGACTGGGGCGGCAATCAGCCCCAGCATTTT
many	14	TRBJ2-7	.	TRBV7-9	CASSGGTAGYEQYF	TGTGCCAGCTCAGGCGGGACGGCCGGTTACGAGCAGTACTTC
.	15	TRBJ1-2	TRBD1	TRBV12-3/TRBV12-4	CASSPKGQGLYGYTF	TGTGCCAGCAGTCCAAAGGGACAGGGGCTCTATGGCTACACCTTC
many	14	TRBJ2-7	.	TRBV20-1	CSAKGPSHSYEQYF	TGCAGTGCAAAAGGACCGAGCCACTCCTACGAGCAGTACTTC
many	16	TRBJ1-6	.	TRBV6-2/TRBV6-3	CASRRQSSSYNSPLHF	TGTGCCAGCAGAAGACAGAGCAGCTCCTATAATTCACCCCTCCACTTT